The 16 T cell receptor beta chains below were found in one sample sequenced in a study of T cell therapy after organ transplantation (dated by TCRdb to the late 2010s). What these receptors recognize is not known. Library construction relied on the immunoSEQ multiplex PCR assay. Not all clones reach the TCRdb copy of this immuneACCESS table, which keeps in-frame sequences only. Checked studies attribute under half of the gap to unresolved V genes and leave the rest unexplained. This sample is represented by approximately 2,500 clones; around 75% of them were singletons. 29% of the sample is held by the ten biggest clonotypes. The time point label here, explained by the study, means: before start of T cell therapy. The sequencing used CD8+ T cells from blood, collected before autologous CMV-specific T cell therapy. The receptors were gathered from a human patient who had received a solid organ transplant and had CMV disease.

This clone came up a few times. The chain couples TRBV5-1 to TRBJ2-2, with 10 nucleotides matching TRBD1. Unmatched junction bases numbered 15, after V lost 4 bases and J lost 6 bases. The CDR3 consists of 18 residues. The germline V gene encodes CDR1 SGHRS and CDR2 YFSETQ. The CDR3 bases are TGCGCCAGCAGCGCCTACGGGACAGGGGATCATAGTCCCGGGGAGCTGTTTTTT. It encodes CASSAYGTGDHSPGELFF.

This clone has just one count. V gene TRBV29-1 combines with J gene TRBJ2-3; no clear D gene. Looked up from germline, CDR1 is SQVTM and CDR2 is ANQGSEA. The germline V and J ends were trimmed by 3 bases and 2 bases, with 6 bases remaining between them. The CDR3 covers 12 residues. The CDR3 is CSVDSPTDTQYF. CDR3 bases: TGCAGCGTTGACAGTCCCACAGATACGCAGTATTTT.

This chain joins TRBV29-1 and TRBJ2-5, with D possibly matching TRBD2 (6 bases). V dropped 7 bases and J dropped 2 bases, with 14 bases sitting between them. The CDR3 runs to 13 residues. Germline CDR1 SQVTM, CDR2 ANQGSEA. The CDR3 DNA is TGCAGCGGTGCGGGGTTTGGGCAAGAGACCCAGTACTTC. The encoded protein is CSGAGFGQETQYF.

The chain links TRBV11-1 to TRBJ1-2; no reliable D call. Looked up from germline, CDR1 is SGHAT and CDR2 is FQDESV (reference sequence). The germline V and J ends were trimmed by 2 bases and 7 bases, with 5 bases remaining between them. The CDR3 has 11 amino acids. The CDR3 spells CASSLYSGYTF. The CDR3 coding sequence is TGTGCCAGCAGCTTATACAGTGGCTACACCTTC.

The chain links TRBV11-2 to TRBJ2-7, with TRBD2 identical over 7 bases. This CDR3 is 14 amino acids long. Germline trimming cut 8 bases from V and 4 bases from J; bases unmatched to any gene: 11. Germline-derived CDR1 and CDR2 are SGHAT and FQNNGV. The CDR3 nucleotides are TGTGCCAGCGCCCTAGGCGGGGGAACTTACGAGCAGTACGTC. Translated: CASALGGGTYEQYV.

This clone is medium-sized (0.01 to 0.1%). V and J are TRBV27 and TRBJ2-7; D gene uncertain. The CDR3 sequence is 17 residues long. Germline V lookup: CDR1 MNHEY, CDR2 SMNVEV (reference sequence). The V end lost 7 bases, the J end lost 3 bases, and 25 bases lay between the germline ends. This CDR3 is CASTEYGSPRDLYEQYV. The CDR3 bases are TGTGCCAGCACCGAATATGGATCCCCCCGAGATCTCTACGAGCAGTACGTC.

V is TRBV27 and J is TRBJ2-7; TRBD2 is a possible D gene (5 bases). The V gene lost 2 bases and the J gene lost 5 bases, with 19 bases spanning the gap. The germline V gene has CDR1 MNHEY and CDR2 SMNVEV (reference sequence). The CDR3 consists of 16 residues. CDR3 sequence reads: CASSLSASPERDEQYF. The CDR3, as DNA: TGTGCCAGCAGTTTAAGTGCGAGTCCGGAGAGGGACGAGCAGTACTTC.

The J gene is TRBJ1-1, the V gene TRBV6-6, with D unclear. V gave up 5 bases and J gave up 4 bases, with 8 bases separating them. CDR3 length: 12 residues. Germline V lookup: CDR1 MNHNY, CDR2 SVGAGI (reference sequence). The CDR3 loop reads CASSDLGTEAFF. CDR3 bases: TGTGCCAGCAGTGATTTGGGCACTGAAGCTTTCTTT.

By frequency in the sample, this clone is medium-sized. The rearrangement uses TRBV13 and TRBJ2-1; D might be TRBD1 or TRBD2, each matching 5 bases. V gave up 5 bases and J gave up 2 bases, with 7 bases separating them. Germline V lookup: CDR1 PRHDT, CDR2 FYEKMQ (reference sequence). The CDR3 has 13 amino acids. The CDR3 nucleotides are TGTGCCAGCAGCGTGGGACCCTACAATGAGCAGTTCTTC. Translation: CASSVGPYNEQFF.

The gene calls are TRBV9 and TRBJ1-2; tentatively, D is TRBD1 (5 bases). Germline V gene data show CDR1 as SGDLS and CDR2 as YYNGEE. V shed 4 bases and J shed 2 bases, with 18 bases lying between them. CDR3 size: 16 residues. Written as DNA, the CDR3 is TGTGCCAGCAGCCCACTAGGGGCGCAGGAGAACTATGGCTACACCTTC. This codes for CASSPLGAQENYGYTF.

The chain employs TRBV2 and TRBJ2-1, with D uncertain. Germline values: CDR1 SNHLY, CDR2 FYNNEI. The CDR3 extends over 15 amino acids. Trimming cost V 6 bases and J 5 bases, with 17 bases left between them. The CDR3 here is CASRPRWGSHNEQFF. The CDR3 DNA follows: TGTGCCAGCAGACCCCGATGGGGATCTCACAATGAGCAGTTCTTC.

The CDR3, as DNA: TGTGCCAGCAGCTTACGCAGGGCAGGGCCCAACACTGAAGCTTTCTTT. Amino acids: CASSLRRAGPNTEAFF. The chain is built from TRBV7-8 and TRBJ1-1, with D maybe TRBD1 (5 bases). Between the trimmed V and J ends, which lost 2 bases and 2 bases, there was a span of 15 bases. Germline V gives CDR1 SGHVS, CDR2 FQNEAQ. CDR3 length: 16 amino acids.

The chain employs TRBV7-8 and TRBJ2-1; TRBD2 agrees at 13 bases. CDR3 length: 19 amino acids. Unmatched junction bases numbered 11, after V lost 5 bases and J lost 1 base. CDR1 is SGHVS and CDR2 is FQNEAQ in the germline V gene. The CDR3 loop reads CASSLDRGLAGPSYNEQFF. The CDR3, as DNA: TGTGCCAGCAGCCTAGATCGGGGACTAGCGGGACCGTCCTACAATGAGCAGTTCTTC.

This clone came up once. The chain links TRBV19 to TRBJ1-1; 9 bases map to TRBD1. The CDR3 extends over 14 amino acids. Trimming cost V 3 bases and J 1 base; bases outside gene matches: 0. From germline, CDR1 is LNHDA and CDR2 SQIVND (reference sequence). The CDR3 DNA reads TGTGCCAGTAGTATGACAGGGGGGAACACTGAAGCTTTCTTT. Protein product: CASSMTGGNTEAFF.

The chain couples TRBV21-1 to TRBJ2-1. TRBV21-1 is listed as a pseudogene. This CDR3 contains 12 residues. This chain's CDR3 is CASSKEAPKPFF. The CDR3 nucleotides are TGTGCCAGCAGCAAAGAGGCCCCCAAACCCTTCTTC.

The chain uses TRBV19 and TRBJ2-2; D is ambiguous. Germline CDR1 LNHDA, CDR2 SQIVND (reference sequence). V dropped 7 bases and J dropped 7 bases, with 7 bases sitting between them. The CDR3 spans 11 residues. The CDR3 DNA reads as TGTGCCAGTACCGCCCTCGGGGAGCTGTTTTTT. Translated: CASTALGELFF.